This T cell receptor beta chain is from a study of CXCR3-negative and CXCR3-positive naive CD8 T cells. To note about this clonotype: Its antigen is undetermined.

The authors made the TRB cDNA libraries by 5' RACE using UMI labels. Using the 5' RACE reads, TCRdb records one entry per CDR3 protein without DNA. The specimen's table records 130,000 or so distinct CDR3 sequences. General study results and limits: Naive subsets were similarly diverse, while memory CD8+ repertoires were much less diverse.

At around 300,000 cells each, triplicate sorts were carried out for each CD8+ T cell subset. Within the CD8+ T cell compartment, naive cells were CD45RO-CCR7+CD27+CD95-. Per the germline V gene, CDR1 is SGHVS and CDR2 is FNYEAQ. This CDR3 contains 14 residues. This TCR derives from a human donor in good health. Some clones in this sample may be carry-over from other donors' samples. The chain recombines TRBV7-6 with TRBJ2-7. Sequencing was done on a sample of naive CXCR3- CD8+ T cells from blood. Noted subset: CD45RO-CCR7+CD27+CD95- naive CD8+ T cells lacking CXCR3 (TNR3-). The CDR3: CASSLNDNSYEQYF.